This is a list of T cell receptor beta chains from one sample in a study of post-analysis software for immune sequencing data. TCRdb analysed the PCR reads with MiXCR anew, one entry per CDR3 protein. The table has a few hundred thousand distinct CDR3 sequences, around 33% seen once; the top ten hold 13%. Sequencing was done on a sample of blood. The receptors stem from a girl aged 10 to 17 with multiple sclerosis. The CDR3 runs from the conserved cysteine through the conserved F or W. A D gene is named only where the DNA matches it firmly. The listing skips clone size in some rows; elsewhere it reads once, few, many or a size class.

v_gene	j_gene	d_gene	abundance	CDR3nt	CDR3aa
TRBV25-1	TRBJ2-5	NA	NA	TGTGCCAGCAGTGAAGGGGGAGCGGAGAAGGAGACCCAGTACTTC	CASSEGGAEKETQYF
TRBV20-1	TRBJ2-1	NA	few	TGCAGTGCTGGTAGGGACTCCTACAATGAGCAGTTCTTC	CSAGRDSYNEQFF
TRBV11-2	TRBJ2-7	NA	few	TGTGCCAGCAGCTTAGTTTCCGGGGTTCCCTACGAGCAGTACTTC	CASSLVSGVPYEQYF
TRBV12-3/TRBV12-4	TRBJ1-5	NA	many	TGTGCCAGCAGTTTGACAGGCAATCAGCCCCAGCATTTT	CASSLTGNQPQHF
TRBV4-1	TRBJ2-1	TRBD2	few	TGCGCCAGCAGCCAAGGATTACTAGCGGGCAATGAGCAGTTCTTC	CASSQGLLAGNEQFF
TRBV20-1	TRBJ1-2	TRBD1	NA	TGCAGTGCTCCAACAGGGGGTGGCTACACCTTC	CSAPTGGGYTF
TRBV5-6	TRBJ1-2	NA	NA	TGTGCCAGCAGCCCGGGACTCAGCTATGGCTGCACCTTC	CASSPGLSYGCTF
TRBV6-1	TRBJ1-5	NA	NA	TGTGCCAGCAGTGGAACCGGGACCCCGAAAAATCAGCCCCAGCATTTT	CASSGTGTPKNQPQHF
TRBV5-1	TRBJ2-5	TRBD1	NA	TGCGCCAGCAGCAGACAGGGCCACCAAGAGACCCAGTACTTC	CASSRQGHQETQYF
TRBV7-2	TRBJ2-5	NA	NA	TGTGCCAGCAGCTTCGGACTGGGCAAAGAGACCCAGTACTTC	CASSFGLGKETQYF
TRBV7-2	TRBJ2-1	TRBD2	few	TGTGCCAGCAGCTCGCAACGCGGGGGGGGCAATGAGCAGTTCTTC	CASSSQRGGGNEQFF
TRBV7-2	TRBJ2-3	NA	few	TGTGCCAGCAGCCCTCGGTGGTCTGGCACAGATACGCAGTATTTT	CASSPRWSGTDTQYF
TRBV9	TRBJ1-1	TRBD1	NA	TGTGCCAGCAGCCGCAATAGGGACAGGGGAGCGGGCACTGAAGCTTTCTTT	CASSRNRDRGAGTEAFF
TRBV6-5	TRBJ1-5	NA	NA	TGTGCCAGCAGTTACTCGAGAGTAGCTAGCAATCAGCCCCAGCATTTT	CASSYSRVASNQPQHF
TRBV12-3/TRBV12-4	TRBJ2-7	TRBD2	NA	TGTGCCAGCAGTTTGGATCCCGGGACTAACTACGAGCAGTACTTC	CASSLDPGTNYEQYF
TRBV24-1	TRBJ2-3	NA	NA	TGTGCCACCAGTGATCGGACCGATACGCAGTATTTT	CATSDRTDTQYF
TRBV7-9	TRBJ1-5	TRBD1	NA	TGTGCCAGCAGCTTAGCCTCGACACAGGGGGCAGAGCAGCCCCAGCATTTT	CASSLASTQGAEQPQHF
TRBV7-9	TRBJ2-7	TRBD1	few	TGTGCCAGCAGCGCCACCAGGGACAGGGTGACCTACGAGCAGTACTTC	CASSATRDRVTYEQYF
TRBV20-1	TRBJ2-1	TRBD2	many	TGCAGTGCTCTCAGACTAGCGGGGGGGCCCAATGAGCAGTTCTTC	CSALRLAGGPNEQFF
TRBV12-3/TRBV12-4	TRBJ2-3	NA	few	TGTGCCAGCAGAGGAGGGGAAAATACGCAGTATTTT	CASRGGENTQYF
TRBV6-5	TRBJ1-2	NA	NA	TGTGCCAGCCGCGGATGGGCCGATGGCTACACCTTC	CASRGWADGYTF
TRBV12-3/TRBV12-4	TRBJ1-1	NA	few	TGTGCCAGCAGTTTGAGAGGCTTCGCTACCGTTGAAGCTTTCTTT	CASSLRGFATVEAFF
TRBV12-3/TRBV12-4	TRBJ2-5	NA	NA	TGTGCCAGCAGTTGGGGGACCCAGTACTTC	CASSWGTQYF
TRBV12-3/TRBV12-4	TRBJ2-1	NA	few	TGTGCCAGCAGTATTATTAGTCAGCATGAGCAGTTCTTC	CASSIISQHEQFF
TRBV20-1	TRBJ2-6	TRBD1	few	TGCAGTGCGCCTGGACAGGGTTCCGGGGCCAACGTCCTGACTTTC	CSAPGQGSGANVLTF
TRBV9	TRBJ2-3	TRBD2	NA	TGTGCCAGCAGCGTAGACGAGACTAGCGGGGACACCACAGATACGCAGTATTTT	CASSVDETSGDTTDTQYF
TRBV6-6	TRBJ2-7	NA	few	TGTGCCAGCAGTGGGAGGGACAGAGCGTGGGAGCAGTACTTC	CASSGRDRAWEQYF
TRBV6-4	TRBJ1-2	TRBD1	many	TGTGCCAGCAGCCACCGCCGGGACAGGGGATGCTACTATGGCTACACCTTC	CASSHRRDRGCYYGYTF
TRBV20-1	TRBJ2-1	NA	few	TGCAGTGCTAGAGGTCGGGACACCGCGGGCAATGAGCAGTTCTTC	CSARGRDTAGNEQFF
TRBV20-1	TRBJ2-7	TRBD2	NA	TGCAGTGCCACCGGACTAGCGGGGTGCTACGAGCAGTACTTC	CSATGLAGCYEQYF
TRBV4-2	TRBJ2-7	TRBD2	NA	TGTGCCAGCAGCAACCCCAGGGAGGGCTACGAGCAGTACTTC	CASSNPREGYEQYF
TRBV6-5	TRBJ1-5	NA	many	TGTGCCAGCAGTTACTCGTCGCGGGGTGGCAATCAGCCCCAGCATTTT	CASSYSSRGGNQPQHF